This is a list of T cell receptor beta chains from one sample in a study. MiXCR, applied by TCRdb to the multiplex PCR reads, yields one record per CDR3 protein. This table has several hundred distinct CDR3 sequences, 3.3% appearing once. Sequenced material: naive CD4+ T cells sorted from blood. The receptors derive from a female donor with breast cancer. CDR3s include the opening cysteine and the closing phenylalanine or tryptophan. D genes are given only for firm matches. Size tells how often a clone was seen (once, few, many) or the class of an expanded clone, and some rows leave it out.

v_call: TRBV12-3/TRBV12-4
j_call: TRBJ1-2
clone_size: medium-sized
d_call: -
cdr3_nt: TGTGCCAGCAGTATCCGGCGGAGTCTGATCGGCTACACCTTC
cdr3_aa: CASSIRRSLIGYTF

v_call: TRBV12-3/TRBV12-4
j_call: TRBJ1-2
clone_size: medium-sized
d_call: TRBD1
cdr3_nt: TGTGCCAGCAGTTTATCGGACAGGGTGAATGGCTACACCTTC
cdr3_aa: CASSLSDRVNGYTF

v_call: TRBV12-3/TRBV12-4
j_call: TRBJ1-2
clone_size: large
d_call: -
cdr3_nt: TGTGCCAGCAGTAAAACGACAGCTAACTATGGCTACACCTTC
cdr3_aa: CASSKTTANYGYTF

v_call: TRBV12-3/TRBV12-4
j_call: TRBJ1-2
clone_size: large
d_call: -
cdr3_nt: TGTGCCAGCAGTTCACAGGGTAGGGGCCACTATGGCTACACCTTC
cdr3_aa: CASSSQGRGHYGYTF

v_call: TRBV12-3/TRBV12-4
j_call: TRBJ1-2
clone_size: -
d_call: -
cdr3_nt: TGTGCCAGCAGTCCCCGGCGGCGGTATGGCTACACCTTC
cdr3_aa: CASSPRRRYGYTF

v_call: TRBV12-3/TRBV12-4
j_call: TRBJ1-2
clone_size: medium-sized
d_call: -
cdr3_nt: TGTGCCAGCAGTTTGGGCCTTGGACAGAACTATGGCTACACCTTC
cdr3_aa: CASSLGLGQNYGYTF

v_call: TRBV12-5
j_call: TRBJ1-2
clone_size: large
d_call: -
cdr3_nt: TGTGCTAGTGTCCCTTCAGGGTATCGACATGGCTACACCTTC
cdr3_aa: CASVPSGYRHGYTF

v_call: TRBV12-3/TRBV12-4
j_call: TRBJ1-2
clone_size: large
d_call: -
cdr3_nt: TGTGCCAGCCTCCTGAGCAGGGGCACCTATGGCTACACCTTC
cdr3_aa: CASLLSRGTYGYTF

v_call: TRBV12-3/TRBV12-4
j_call: TRBJ1-2
clone_size: large
d_call: -
cdr3_nt: TGTGCCAGCAGTGTCGGGACTAACTATGGCTACACCTTC
cdr3_aa: CASSVGTNYGYTF

v_call: TRBV12-3/TRBV12-4
j_call: TRBJ1-2
clone_size: medium-sized
d_call: TRBD1
cdr3_nt: TGTGCCAGCAGTTTAACAGGGGTAACTGGCTACACCTTC
cdr3_aa: CASSLTGVTGYTF

v_call: TRBV12-3/TRBV12-4
j_call: TRBJ1-2
clone_size: medium-sized
d_call: -
cdr3_nt: TGTGCCAGCAGTGTGGACGCCTCTAACTATGGCTACACCTTC
cdr3_aa: CASSVDASNYGYTF

v_call: TRBV12-3/TRBV12-4
j_call: TRBJ1-2
clone_size: large
d_call: -
cdr3_nt: TGTGCCAGCAGTTTCCAGGGCGACTATGGCTACACCTTC
cdr3_aa: CASSFQGDYGYTF

v_call: TRBV12-3/TRBV12-4
j_call: TRBJ1-2
clone_size: hyperexpanded
d_call: TRBD1
cdr3_nt: TGTGCCAGCAGTGCGGACCGGGACAGAGGCTATGGCTACACCTTC
cdr3_aa: CASSADRDRGYGYTF

v_call: TRBV12-3/TRBV12-4
j_call: TRBJ1-2
clone_size: medium-sized
d_call: -
cdr3_nt: TGTGCCAGCAGTTTGTCAGGGGTGGGAAACTATGGCTACACCTTC
cdr3_aa: CASSLSGVGNYGYTF

v_call: TRBV12-3/TRBV12-4
j_call: TRBJ1-2
clone_size: medium-sized
d_call: TRBD1
cdr3_nt: TGTGCCAGCAGTTTAGCCCTCGGTGGGACAGGACGATCTATGAGCTACACCTTC
cdr3_aa: CASSLALGGTGRSMSYTF

v_call: TRBV12-3/TRBV12-4
j_call: TRBJ1-2
clone_size: -
d_call: -
cdr3_nt: TGTGCCAGCAGTTCGGGGAGGGTATATGGCTACACCTTC
cdr3_aa: CASSSGRVYGYTF

v_call: TRBV12-3/TRBV12-4
j_call: TRBJ1-2
clone_size: large
d_call: -
cdr3_nt: TGTGCCAGCAGTTCCACAGGGCTTGGCTACACCTTC
cdr3_aa: CASSSTGLGYTF

v_call: TRBV12-3/TRBV12-4
j_call: TRBJ1-2
clone_size: many
d_call: -
cdr3_nt: TGTGCCAGCAGATTCTCGGGAGGCCCTAACTATGGCTACACCTTC
cdr3_aa: CASRFSGGPNYGYTF

v_call: TRBV12-3/TRBV12-4
j_call: TRBJ1-2
clone_size: large
d_call: -
cdr3_nt: TGTGCCAGCACCAGGAACGGTGACTATGGCTACACCTTC
cdr3_aa: CASTRNGDYGYTF

v_call: TRBV12-3/TRBV12-4
j_call: TRBJ1-2
clone_size: medium-sized
d_call: -
cdr3_nt: TGTGCCAGCAGACAAACATGGGCTAACTATGGCTACACCTTC
cdr3_aa: CASRQTWANYGYTF

v_call: TRBV12-3/TRBV12-4
j_call: TRBJ1-2
clone_size: medium-sized
d_call: -
cdr3_nt: TGTGCCAGCAGTCTCCGACGAGAGGGGCTGGATGGCTACACCTTC
cdr3_aa: CASSLRREGLDGYTF

v_call: TRBV12-3/TRBV12-4
j_call: TRBJ1-2
clone_size: large
d_call: -
cdr3_nt: TGTGCCAGCAGTTTATGGAGGGGAGGTCATGGCTACACCTTC
cdr3_aa: CASSLWRGGHGYTF

v_call: TRBV12-3/TRBV12-4
j_call: TRBJ1-2
clone_size: large
d_call: -
cdr3_nt: TGTGCCAGCAGTTTCGGGACCTATGGCTACACCTTC
cdr3_aa: CASSFGTYGYTF

v_call: TRBV12-3/TRBV12-4
j_call: TRBJ1-2
clone_size: medium-sized
d_call: -
cdr3_nt: TGTGCCAGCAGTTTAGGCAGGCTCTATGGCTACACCTTC
cdr3_aa: CASSLGRLYGYTF

v_call: TRBV12-3/TRBV12-4
j_call: TRBJ1-2
clone_size: medium-sized
d_call: -
cdr3_nt: TGTGCCAGCAGTTTAGTGGGTCCCCTCGGAGGCTACACCTTC
cdr3_aa: CASSLVGPLGGYTF

v_call: TRBV12-3/TRBV12-4
j_call: TRBJ1-2
clone_size: large
d_call: TRBD1
cdr3_nt: TGTGCCAGCAGACGGACAGGGGAAATAGGCTACACCTTC
cdr3_aa: CASRRTGEIGYTF

v_call: TRBV12-3/TRBV12-4
j_call: TRBJ1-2
clone_size: medium-sized
d_call: -
cdr3_nt: TGTGCCAGCAGTTCAGGGATACTTAACTATGGCTACACCTTC
cdr3_aa: CASSSGILNYGYTF

v_call: TRBV12-3/TRBV12-4
j_call: TRBJ1-2
clone_size: medium-sized
d_call: -
cdr3_nt: TGTGCCAGCAGTTTAAGACAGAGAAAAGCGTATGGCTACACCTTC
cdr3_aa: CASSLRQRKAYGYTF

v_call: TRBV12-3/TRBV12-4
j_call: TRBJ1-2
clone_size: large
d_call: -
cdr3_nt: TGTGCCAGCAGTTTAGCCGGGATTAACTATGGCTACACCTTC
cdr3_aa: CASSLAGINYGYTF

v_call: TRBV12-3/TRBV12-4
j_call: TRBJ1-2
clone_size: medium-sized
d_call: -
cdr3_nt: TGTGCCAGCAGTTTGAGTCAGGGGCAAGGCTACACCTTC
cdr3_aa: CASSLSQGQGYTF

v_call: TRBV12-3/TRBV12-4
j_call: TRBJ1-2
clone_size: hyperexpanded
d_call: -
cdr3_nt: TGTGCCAGCAGTTTAACGGTCAACTATGGCTACACCTTC
cdr3_aa: CASSLTVNYGYTF

v_call: TRBV12-3/TRBV12-4
j_call: TRBJ1-2
clone_size: medium-sized
d_call: -
cdr3_nt: TGTGCCAGCAGTCCGGGGAGAGACTATGGCTACACCTTC
cdr3_aa: CASSPGRDYGYTF

v_call: TRBV12-3/TRBV12-4
j_call: TRBJ1-2
clone_size: medium-sized
d_call: TRBD1
cdr3_nt: TGTGCCAGCAGGCTGACAGGGAGAGGCTACACCTTC
cdr3_aa: CASRLTGRGYTF

v_call: TRBV12-3/TRBV12-4
j_call: TRBJ1-2
clone_size: medium-sized
d_call: -
cdr3_nt: TGTGCCAGCAGTTGGGACTCTAACTATGGCTACACCTTC
cdr3_aa: CASSWDSNYGYTF

v_call: TRBV12-3/TRBV12-4
j_call: TRBJ1-2
clone_size: few
d_call: -
cdr3_nt: TGTGCCAGCAGCTTAGGACTGCATTATGGCTACACCTTC
cdr3_aa: CASSLGLHYGYTF

v_call: TRBV12-3/TRBV12-4
j_call: TRBJ1-2
clone_size: medium-sized
d_call: TRBD1
cdr3_nt: TGTGCCAGCAGCTCGACAGGGATCTCTTCTTCGTCGTTCTTC
cdr3_aa: CASSSTGISSSSFF

v_call: TRBV12-3/TRBV12-4
j_call: TRBJ1-2
clone_size: large
d_call: -
cdr3_nt: TGTGCCAGCAGTTCGGTAGGGAACTATGGCTACACCTTC
cdr3_aa: CASSSVGNYGYTF

v_call: TRBV12-3/TRBV12-4
j_call: TRBJ1-2
clone_size: few
d_call: -
cdr3_nt: TGTGCCAGCAGTTTCGTGGGGCTAGATGGCTACACCTTC
cdr3_aa: CASSFVGLDGYTF

v_call: TRBV12-3/TRBV12-4
j_call: TRBJ1-2
clone_size: medium-sized
d_call: -
cdr3_nt: TGTGCCAGCAGTTCTGGGGCCGTCACCCTCTATGGCTACACCTTC
cdr3_aa: CASSSGAVTLYGYTF

v_call: TRBV12-3/TRBV12-4
j_call: TRBJ1-2
clone_size: large
d_call: -
cdr3_nt: TGTGCCAGCAGTCGGCAGTTCTATGGCTACACCTTC
cdr3_aa: CASSRQFYGYTF

v_call: TRBV12-3/TRBV12-4
j_call: TRBJ1-2
clone_size: medium-sized
d_call: -
cdr3_nt: TGTGCCAGCAGTTTAGTGGGGTCGTATGGCTACACCTTC
cdr3_aa: CASSLVGSYGYTF

v_call: TRBV12-3/TRBV12-4
j_call: TRBJ1-2
clone_size: large
d_call: -
cdr3_nt: TGTGCCAGCAGGACACTTAACTATGGCTACACCTTC
cdr3_aa: CASRTLNYGYTF

v_call: TRBV12-3/TRBV12-4
j_call: TRBJ1-2
clone_size: medium-sized
d_call: TRBD1
cdr3_nt: TGTGCCAGCAGTTTAGATGGACAGGTCGGTGGCTACACCTTC
cdr3_aa: CASSLDGQVGGYTF

v_call: TRBV12-3/TRBV12-4
j_call: TRBJ1-2
clone_size: medium-sized
d_call: -
cdr3_nt: TGTGCCAGCAGCCCTGGAGACCTTAACTATGGCTACACCTTC
cdr3_aa: CASSPGDLNYGYTF

v_call: TRBV12-3/TRBV12-4
j_call: TRBJ1-2
clone_size: large
d_call: -
cdr3_nt: TGTGCCAGCAGTTTAGCGCTCGCTAACTATGGCTACACCTTC
cdr3_aa: CASSLALANYGYTF

v_call: TRBV12-3/TRBV12-4
j_call: TRBJ1-2
clone_size: medium-sized
d_call: -
cdr3_nt: TGTGCCAGCAGTTTGTCCAGGGCGAGCTATGGCTACACCTTC
cdr3_aa: CASSLSRASYGYTF

v_call: TRBV12-3/TRBV12-4
j_call: TRBJ1-2
clone_size: medium-sized
d_call: -
cdr3_nt: TGTGCCAGCAGCCCGGACGGACTTGCTAACTATGGCTACACCTTC
cdr3_aa: CASSPDGLANYGYTF

v_call: TRBV12-3/TRBV12-4
j_call: TRBJ1-2
clone_size: large
d_call: -
cdr3_nt: TGTGCCAGCAGTTTAGTGAGTTGGAGGGGCTACACCTTC
cdr3_aa: CASSLVSWRGYTF